A single sample is the source of the 23 T cell receptor beta chains below, sequenced in a study of Graves' ophthalmopathy and Graves' hyperthyroidism. RNA transcripts yielded amplified TCR beta CDR3 regions. The first round was an RT-PCR with HTBI primers, and the second round was a multiplex PCR. TCRdb used MiXCR to reprocess the multiplex PCR reads, holding one entry per CDR3 protein. The sample consists of 350,000 to 400,000 distinct CDR3 sequences, 15% of them appearing once. Sample: peripheral blood. The source of these receptors is a woman younger than 30 with stable Graves' hyperthyroidism.

This clonotype was recorded at least ten times. V usage is TRBV29-1 and J usage is TRBJ2-7; D is possibly TRBD1 or TRBD2 (5 bases each). CDR3 size: 13 residues. CDR1 SQVTM and CDR2 ANQGSEA come from the germline V gene. Trimming shortened V by 1 base and J by 2 bases, and 9 bases separated the two germline ends. DNA of the CDR3: TGCAGCGTTGAAGGAGGGGCCACCTACGAGCAGTACTTC. Translation gives CSVEGGATYEQYF.

This clonotype appeared many times. The chain links TRBV7-3 to TRBJ2-5, with 14 bases fitting TRBD2. The J segment lost 4 bases and the V segment lost 5 bases, leaving 6 bases of the junction unmatched. The CDR3 is 16 amino acids. Germline CDR1 is SGHTA and CDR2 is FQGTGA. The CDR3 spells CASSPGLAGGPETQYF. CDR3 DNA sequence: TGTGCCAGCAGCCCCGGACTAGCGGGGGGCCCAGAGACCCAGTACTTC.

The chain recombines TRBV11-1 with TRBJ2-2, with TRBD2 matching 8 bases. V lost 6 bases, J lost 13 bases, and 7 bases stayed unmatched. The CDR3 covers 12 residues. CDR1 is SGHAT and CDR2 is FQDESV in the germline V gene (reference sequence). The CDR3 reads CASRGAGAALFF. In nucleotides, the CDR3 is TGTGCCAGCAGGGGAGCGGGGGCGGCGCTGTTTTTT.

This clonotype was counted ten times or more. The V gene is TRBV6-6, the J gene TRBJ1-5; 8 nucleotides agree with TRBD1. Germline V gene data show CDR1 as MNHNY and CDR2 as SVGAGI (reference sequence). V shed 6 bases and J 0 bases; nucleotides not matched to a gene: 16. CDR3 size: 19 residues. DNA of the CDR3: TGTGCCAGCAGGCCCGGGCGGGACAGGTTTAGAGATAGCAATCAGCCCCAGCATTTT. It is translated as CASRPGRDRFRDSNQPQHF.

This clonotype has at least ten counts. The chain combines TRBV10-3 with TRBJ1-2, with a tentative D call TRBD1 (6 bases). This CDR3 contains 14 residues. Trimming left V 6 bases short and J 3 bases short, with 14 bases between. Germline-derived CDR1 and CDR2 are ENHRY and SYGVKD. DNA for the CDR3: TGTGCCATCAGACAACAGGGATTTGACTATGGCTACACCTTC. It specifies CAIRQQGFDYGYTF.

This rearrangement joins TRBV6-5 to TRBJ1-1, with 7 bases fitting TRBD1. The germline V gene encodes CDR1 MNHEY and CDR2 SVGAGI. V dropped 2 bases and J dropped 10; count of bases not matched to a gene: 7. The CDR3 runs 13 residues. The CDR3 loop reads CASSYLDRAGAFF. DNA of the CDR3: TGTGCCAGCAGTTACCTCGACAGGGCTGGAGCTTTCTTT.

The rearrangement uses TRBV2 and TRBJ2-5, with D perhaps TRBD1 (6 bases). Deletions cut 7 bases from V and 3 bases from J, with 12 bases between. The CDR3 runs 13 residues. Germline CDR1 and CDR2: SNHLY and FYNNEI. CDR3 region: CASNKGGKETQYF. CDR3 bases: TGTGCCAGCAACAAAGGGGGAAAAGAGACCCAGTACTTC. The full variable domain, its missing parts supplied by reference TRBV2 and TRBJ2-5, is EPEVTQTPSHQVTQMGQEVILRCVPISNHLYFYWYRQILGQKVEFLVSFYNNEISEKSEIFDDQFSVERPDGSNFTLKIRSTKLEDSAMYFCASNKGGKETQYFGPGTRLLVL.

V usage is TRBV11-3 and J usage is TRBJ2-7; D might be TRBD1 (6 bases). The CDR3 consists of 14 residues. V was cut by 5 bases and J by 1 base, with 12 bases left in between. CDR1 SGHNT and CDR2 YENEEA come from the germline V gene. The CDR3 bases are TGTGCCAGCAGCCCCTCCGGACAGTCCTACGAGCAGTACTTC. Protein: CASSPSGQSYEQYF.

Details on this clonotype: A much larger clone differs from this one at a single base, so this may be a read error. The rearrangement joins TRBV3-1 to TRBJ2-7, with 9 nucleotides matching TRBD2. Germline V gene sequence: CDR1 LGHDT, CDR2 YNNKEL (reference sequence). With V trimmed by 4 bases and J by 7 bases, 2 bases remained unmatched. CDR3 length: 12 amino acids. Here the CDR3 DNA reads TGTGCCAGCAGCCGACTAGCGGTGGAGCAGTACTTC. It encodes CASSRLAVEQYF.

A single count supports this clonotype. J is TRBJ2-7 and V is TRBV14; D is unresolved. The ends were cut back, 0 bases at V and 4 bases at J, with 4 bases in the middle. The CDR3 consists of 12 residues. CDR1 SGHDN and CDR2 FVKESK come from the germline V gene. CDR3 in DNA: TGTGCCAGCAGCCAAGAATGGTACGAGCAGTACTTC. This translates into CASSQEWYEQYF.

This clonotype was picked up a small number of times. The rearrangement joins TRBV7-3 to TRBJ1-1; D is possibly TRBD1 (5 bases). This CDR3 region has 15 residues. Germline V gene lookup returns CDR1 SGHTA and CDR2 FQGTGA. V was clipped by 0 bases and J by 5 bases, with 13 bases between them. The CDR3 loop reads CASSLTGRAGTEAFF. CDR3 DNA sequence: TGTGCCAGCAGCTTAACAGGCAGGGCTGGGACTGAAGCTTTCTTT.

This clonotype has a count of ten or more. The genes are TRBV20-1 and TRBJ1-6; possible D gene TRBD1, 5 bases. The CDR3 is 13 residues long. CDR1 DFQATT and CDR2 SNEGSKA come from the germline V gene (reference sequence). The V end lost 3 bases, the J end lost 6 bases, and 9 bases lay between the germline ends. Here the CDR3 DNA reads TGCAGTGCTAGCGACAGTGTTAATTCACCCCTCCACTTT. It encodes CSASDSVNSPLHF.

Ten or more counts support this clonotype. The chain joins TRBV20-1 to TRBJ1-5, with 9 bases that match TRBD1. Germline V lookup: CDR1 DFQATT, CDR2 SNEGSKA (reference sequence). The CDR3 covers 15 residues. V lost 3 bases and J lost 5; bases outside the gene matches: 8. CDR3 residues: CSASVDRGSHQPQHF. CDR3 DNA sequence: TGCAGTGCTAGTGTGGACAGGGGTTCTCATCAGCCCCAGCATTTT.

The V call is TRBV14, the J call TRBJ1-4; D uncertain. Trimming took 2 bases from V and 6 from J, leaving 13 bases between them. The CDR3 totals 15 residues. Germline CDR1 SGHDN, CDR2 FVKESK. CDR3 loop: CASSQYMGLDEKLFF. DNA for the CDR3: TGTGCCAGCAGCCAATATATGGGGTTGGATGAAAAACTGTTTTTT.

This clonotype has a count of ten or more. The chain employs TRBV6-1 and TRBJ1-1; D call uncertain. This CDR3 comprises 10 residues. CDR1 MNHNS and CDR2 SASEGT come from the germline V gene. V was cut by 3 bases and J by 7 bases, with 3 bases left in between. CDR3 amino acids: CASSDFEAFF. The CDR3 nucleotides read TGTGCCAGCAGTGACTTTGAAGCTTTCTTT.

In its sample, this clonotype was seen many times. The chain employs TRBV7-9 and TRBJ2-5; D gene unclear. V shed 4 bases and J shed 4 bases, with 10 bases lying between them. The CDR3 sequence is 13 residues long. Germline V gives CDR1 SEHNR, CDR2 FQNEAQ (reference sequence). The CDR3 DNA reads as TGTGCCAGCAGCTCCCGCGACGGAGAGACCCAGTACTTC. It translates to CASSSRDGETQYF.

This clonotype was seen ten or more times. The chain has TRBV12-3 or TRBV12-4 and TRBJ1-6; the D is unclear. V was cut by 0 bases and J by 1 base, with 7 bases left in between. This CDR3 is 16 amino acids long. This chain's CDR3 is CASSLAATSYNSPLHF. CDR3 coding DNA: TGTGCCAGCAGTTTAGCGGCCACATCCTATAATTCACCCCTCCACTTT.

This clonotype was counted a few times. The V gene is TRBV6-2 or TRBV6-3, the J gene TRBJ2-7; 13 bases agree with TRBD2. In germline, CDR1 is MNHEY, CDR2 SVGEGT. V was pared by 6 bases and J by 6 bases, with 8 bases of the junction left unmatched. This CDR3 comprises 15 residues. The CDR3 loop reads CASSVLAGGPSEQYF. CDR3 nucleotides: TGTGCCAGCAGCGTACTAGCGGGGGGGCCTTCCGAGCAGTACTTC.

This sequence joins TRBV6-1 and TRBJ1-1, with D perhaps TRBD1 (6 bases). This CDR3 has 15 residues. V was clipped by 5 bases and J by 3 bases, with 16 bases between them. Germline V gives CDR1 MNHNS, CDR2 SASEGT. CDR3 amino acids: CASSNLQGGYTEAFF. The CDR3 DNA reads TGTGCCAGCAGTAATCTACAGGGAGGGTACACTGAAGCTTTCTTT.

The sample holds many counts of this clonotype. This chain joins TRBV6-4 and TRBJ2-6; the match to TRBD1 covers 12 bases. The CDR3 loop spans 17 amino acids. The ends lost 6 bases at V and 2 bases at J; junction bases unmatched: 5. Germline assignment: CDR1 MRHNA and CDR2 SNTAGT. The CDR3 DNA sequence: TGTGCCAGCAGCTCCGGGACAGGGGGCGCTGGGGCCAACGTCCTGACTTTC. Protein sequence: CASSSGTGGAGANVLTF.

This clonotype has more than one count but fewer than ten. The V gene is TRBV11-1, the J gene TRBJ2-7; no definite D call. This CDR3 comprises 16 residues. V was cut by 4 bases and J by 2 bases, with 18 bases left in between. Germline assignment: CDR1 SGHAT and CDR2 FQDESV (reference sequence). Here the CDR3 reads CASSSPYSRGPYEQYF. CDR3 nucleotide sequence: TGTGCCAGCAGCTCCCCTTACTCCAGAGGACCCTACGAGCAGTACTTC.

The table lists this clonotype with many counts. The V gene is TRBV19, the J gene TRBJ2-7, with 11 bases lining up with TRBD2. J lost 7 bases, V lost 5 bases, and 7 bases had no gene match. The CDR3 is 14 residues long. Per the germline V gene, CDR1 is LNHDA and CDR2 is SQIVND (reference sequence). The CDR3 sequence is CASSFTSGGSEQYF. The CDR3 bases are TGTGCCAGTAGTTTTACTAGCGGGGGCTCGGAGCAGTACTTC.

CDR3 amino acids: CASRLLAGGPDTQYF. The CDR3 DNA sequence: TGTGCCAGCAGGCTACTAGCGGGGGGGCCAGATACGCAGTATTTT. The chain links TRBV6-1 to TRBJ2-3; 13 bases map to TRBD2. This CDR3 region has 15 residues. With V trimmed by 6 bases and J by 4 bases, 4 bases remained unmatched. Germline V gene lookup returns CDR1 MNHNS and CDR2 SASEGT.